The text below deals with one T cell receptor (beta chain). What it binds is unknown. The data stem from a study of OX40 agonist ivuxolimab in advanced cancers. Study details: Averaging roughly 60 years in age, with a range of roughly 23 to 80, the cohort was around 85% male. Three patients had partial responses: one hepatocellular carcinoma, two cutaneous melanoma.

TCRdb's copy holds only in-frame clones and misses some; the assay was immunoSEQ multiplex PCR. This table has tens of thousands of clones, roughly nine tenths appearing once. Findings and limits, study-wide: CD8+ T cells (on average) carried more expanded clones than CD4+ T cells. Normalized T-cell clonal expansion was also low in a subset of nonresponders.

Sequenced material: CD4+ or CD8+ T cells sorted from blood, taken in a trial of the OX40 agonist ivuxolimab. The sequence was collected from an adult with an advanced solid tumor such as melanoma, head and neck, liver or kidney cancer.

This CDR3 reads CASSSPGQENIQYF. Here the CDR3 DNA reads TGTGCCAGCAGCTCCCCGGGACAGGAAAACATTCAGTACTTC. The rearrangement uses TRBV5-4 and TRBJ2-4, with TRBD1 matching 8 bases. This CDR3 region has 14 residues. The V and J ends lost 3 bases and 5 bases, in that order; junction bases with no gene match: 4. From germline, CDR1 is SGHNT and CDR2 YYREEE (reference sequence).